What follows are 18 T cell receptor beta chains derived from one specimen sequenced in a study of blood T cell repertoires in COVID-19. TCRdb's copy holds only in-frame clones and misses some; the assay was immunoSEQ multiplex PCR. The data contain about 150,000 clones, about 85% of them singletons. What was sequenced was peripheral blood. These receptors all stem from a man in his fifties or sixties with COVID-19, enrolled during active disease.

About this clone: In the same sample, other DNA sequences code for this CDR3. CDR3 DNA sequence: TGTGCCAGCAGCCAAGACTACTATAATTCACCCCTCCACTTT. This gives the protein CASSQDYYNSPLHF. The gene calls are TRBV14 and TRBJ1-6; D not certain. CDR1 is SGHDN and CDR2 is FVKESK in the germline V gene. The CDR3 runs 14 residues. Trimming removed 0 bases at V and 3 bases at J, with 3 bases between.

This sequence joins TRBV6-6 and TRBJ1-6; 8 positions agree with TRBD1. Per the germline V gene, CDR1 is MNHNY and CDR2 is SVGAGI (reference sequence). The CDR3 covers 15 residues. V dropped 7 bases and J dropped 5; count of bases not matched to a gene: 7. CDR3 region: CASKFTTGDNSPLHF. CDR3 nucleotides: TGTGCCAGCAAGTTCACGACAGGGGATAATTCACCCCTCCACTTT.

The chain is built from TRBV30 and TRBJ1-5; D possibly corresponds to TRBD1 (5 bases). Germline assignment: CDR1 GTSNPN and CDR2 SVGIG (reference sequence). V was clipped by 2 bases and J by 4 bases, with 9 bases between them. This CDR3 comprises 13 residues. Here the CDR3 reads CAWSPGDNQPQHF. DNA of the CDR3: TGTGCCTGGAGTCCGGGGGATAATCAGCCCCAGCATTTT.

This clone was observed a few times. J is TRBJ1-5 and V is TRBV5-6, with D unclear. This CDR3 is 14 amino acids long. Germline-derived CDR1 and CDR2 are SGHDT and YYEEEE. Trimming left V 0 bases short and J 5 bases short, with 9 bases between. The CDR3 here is CASSLGVRDQPQHF. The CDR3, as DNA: TGTGCCAGCAGCTTGGGTGTCCGAGATCAGCCCCAGCATTTT.

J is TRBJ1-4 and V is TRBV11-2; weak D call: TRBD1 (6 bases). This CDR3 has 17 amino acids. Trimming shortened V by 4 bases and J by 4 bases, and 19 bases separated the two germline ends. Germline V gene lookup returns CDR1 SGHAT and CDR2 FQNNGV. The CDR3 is CASSSKTGSNFNEKLFF. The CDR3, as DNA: TGTGCCAGCAGCTCAAAGACAGGTTCAAACTTTAATGAAAAACTGTTTTTT.

The CDR3 bases are TGTGCCAGCAGTTTACAGGGGCGGGGGACTGAAGCTTTCTTT. Amino acids: CASSLQGRGTEAFF. The chain couples TRBV27 to TRBJ1-1; maybe TRBD1 (6 bases). CDR3 length: 14 amino acids. Between the trimmed V and J ends, which lost 2 bases and 5 bases, there was a span of 12 bases. The germline CDR1 and CDR2 sequences are MNHEY and SMNVEV (reference sequence).

The CDR3 DNA follows: TGTGCCAGCAGCTCGGGACAAGCTTATAATGAAAAACTGTTTTTT. Amino acids: CASSSGQAYNEKLFF. The chain employs TRBV7-9 and TRBJ1-4; D is perhaps TRBD1 (6 bases). Deletions cut 4 bases from V and 4 bases from J, with 13 bases between. The CDR3 extends over 15 amino acids. Germline V gene lookup returns CDR1 SEHNR and CDR2 FQNEAQ (reference sequence).

The CDR3 is CASSQTDSGGYGYTF. CDR3 nucleotides: TGTGCCAGCAGCCAAACGGACAGTGGGGGCTATGGCTACACCTTC. This chain connects TRBV3-1 (or the pseudogene TRBV3-2) to TRBJ1-2, with D possibly matching TRBD1 (6 bases). Germline V gene data show CDR1 as LGHDT and CDR2 as YNNKEL (reference sequence). The CDR3 runs to 15 residues. Trimming shortened V by 2 bases and J by 4 bases, and 14 bases separated the two germline ends.

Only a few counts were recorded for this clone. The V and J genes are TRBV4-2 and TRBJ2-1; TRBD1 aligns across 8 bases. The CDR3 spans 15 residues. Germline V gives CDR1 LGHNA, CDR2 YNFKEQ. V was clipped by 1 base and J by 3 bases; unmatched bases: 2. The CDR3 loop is CASSQGGTGYNEQFF. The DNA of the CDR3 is TGTGCCAGCAGCCAAGGGGGGACAGGCTACAATGAGCAGTTCTTC.

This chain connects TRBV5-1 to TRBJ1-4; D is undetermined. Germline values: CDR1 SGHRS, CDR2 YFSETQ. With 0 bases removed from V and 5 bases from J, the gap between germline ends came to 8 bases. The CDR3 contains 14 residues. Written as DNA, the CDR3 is TGCGCCAGCAGCTTGGGGCAGGCAAATGAAAAACTGTTTTTT. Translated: CASSLGQANEKLFF.

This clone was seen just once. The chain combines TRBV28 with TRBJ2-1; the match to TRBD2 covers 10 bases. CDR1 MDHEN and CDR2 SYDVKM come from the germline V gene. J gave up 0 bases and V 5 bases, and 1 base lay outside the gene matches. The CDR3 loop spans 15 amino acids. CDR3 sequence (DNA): TGTGCCAGCAGTGCTAGCGGGGGCTCCTACAATGAGCAGTTCTTC. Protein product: CASSASGGSYNEQFF.

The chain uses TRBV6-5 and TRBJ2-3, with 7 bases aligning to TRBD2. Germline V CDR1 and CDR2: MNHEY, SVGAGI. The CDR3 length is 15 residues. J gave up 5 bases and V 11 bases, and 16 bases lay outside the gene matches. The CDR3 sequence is CAGHNSSGRGDTQYF. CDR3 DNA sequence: TGTGCCGGCCATAACTCTAGCGGACGGGGAGATACGCAGTATTTT.

The CDR3 DNA sequence: TGTGCCACCAGCGGACAGGGGGTCTCTGAAGCTTTCTTT. Its translation: CATSGQGVSEAFF. V gene TRBV24-1 combines with J gene TRBJ1-1, with TRBD1 matching 10 bases. With V trimmed by 7 bases and J by 6 bases, 4 bases remained unmatched. Germline V gives CDR1 KGHDR, CDR2 SFDVKD. This CDR3 spans 13 amino acids.

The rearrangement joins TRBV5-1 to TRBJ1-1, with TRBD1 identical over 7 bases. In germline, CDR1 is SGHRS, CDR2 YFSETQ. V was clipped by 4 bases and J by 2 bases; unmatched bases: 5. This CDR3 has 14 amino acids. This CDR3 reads CASSETGINTEAFF. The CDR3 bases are TGCGCCAGCAGCGAGACAGGGATAAACACTGAAGCTTTCTTT.

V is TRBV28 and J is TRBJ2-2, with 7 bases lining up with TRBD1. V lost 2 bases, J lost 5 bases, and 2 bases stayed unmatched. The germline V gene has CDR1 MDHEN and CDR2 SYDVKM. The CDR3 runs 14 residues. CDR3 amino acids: CASSLEQGTGELFF. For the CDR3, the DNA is TGTGCCAGCAGTTTAGAACAGGGGACCGGGGAGCTGTTTTTT.

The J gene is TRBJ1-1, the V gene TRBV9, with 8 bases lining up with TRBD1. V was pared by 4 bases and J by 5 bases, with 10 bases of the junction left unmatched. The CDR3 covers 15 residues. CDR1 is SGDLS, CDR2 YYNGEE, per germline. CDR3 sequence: CASSSQGQGLTEAFF. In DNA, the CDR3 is TGTGCCAGCAGCAGCCAAGGACAGGGCCTTACTGAAGCTTTCTTT.

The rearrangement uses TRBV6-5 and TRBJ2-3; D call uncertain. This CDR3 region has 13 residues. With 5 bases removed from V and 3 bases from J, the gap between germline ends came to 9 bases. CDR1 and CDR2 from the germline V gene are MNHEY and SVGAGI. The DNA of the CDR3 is TGTGCCAGCAGTAAAACCGGGACAGATACGCAGTATTTT. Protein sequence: CASSKTGTDTQYF.

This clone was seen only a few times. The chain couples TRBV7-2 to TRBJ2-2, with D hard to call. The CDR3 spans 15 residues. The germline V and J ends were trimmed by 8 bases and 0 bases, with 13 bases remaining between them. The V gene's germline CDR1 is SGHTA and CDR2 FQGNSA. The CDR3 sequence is CASLRSTPNTGELFF. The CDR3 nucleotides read TGTGCCAGCCTACGGTCCACCCCGAACACCGGGGAGCTGTTTTTT.